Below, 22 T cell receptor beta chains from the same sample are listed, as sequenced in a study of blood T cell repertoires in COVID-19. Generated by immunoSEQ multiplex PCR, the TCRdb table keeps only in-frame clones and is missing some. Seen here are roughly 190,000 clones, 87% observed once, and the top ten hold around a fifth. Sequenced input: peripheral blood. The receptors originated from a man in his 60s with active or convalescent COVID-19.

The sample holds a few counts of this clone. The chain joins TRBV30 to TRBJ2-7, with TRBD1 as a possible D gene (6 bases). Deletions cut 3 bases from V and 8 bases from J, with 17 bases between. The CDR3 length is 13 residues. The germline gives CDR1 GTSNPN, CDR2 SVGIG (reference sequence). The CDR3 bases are TGTGCCTGGAGCGCCATAAACAGGGCTAAGCAGTACTTC. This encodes CAWSAINRAKQYF.

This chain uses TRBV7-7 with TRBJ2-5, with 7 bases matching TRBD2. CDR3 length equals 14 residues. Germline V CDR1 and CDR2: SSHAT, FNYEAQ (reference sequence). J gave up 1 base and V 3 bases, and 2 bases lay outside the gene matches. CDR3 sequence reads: CASSFGLVQETQYF. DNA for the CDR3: TGTGCCAGCAGCTTTGGACTAGTCCAAGAGACCCAGTACTTC.

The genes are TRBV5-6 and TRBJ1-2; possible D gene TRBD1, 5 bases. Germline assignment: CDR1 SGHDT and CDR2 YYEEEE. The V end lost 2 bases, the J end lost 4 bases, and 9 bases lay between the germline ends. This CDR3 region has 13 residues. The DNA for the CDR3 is TGTGCCAGCAGCTTCCCGGGGGGCTATGGCTACACCTTC. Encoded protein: CASSFPGGYGYTF.

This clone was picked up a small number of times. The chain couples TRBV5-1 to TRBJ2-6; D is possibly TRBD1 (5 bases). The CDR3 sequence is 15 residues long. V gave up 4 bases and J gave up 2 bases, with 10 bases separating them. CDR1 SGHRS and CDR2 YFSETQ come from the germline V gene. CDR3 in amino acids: CASSLGQPGANVLTF. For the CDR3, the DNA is TGCGCCAGCAGCCTGGGGCAACCTGGGGCCAACGTCCTGACTTTC.

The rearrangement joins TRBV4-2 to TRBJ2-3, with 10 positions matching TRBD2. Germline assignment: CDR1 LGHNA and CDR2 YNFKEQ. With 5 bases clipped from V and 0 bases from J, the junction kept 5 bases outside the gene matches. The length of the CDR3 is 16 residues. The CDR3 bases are TGTGCCAGCAGCACAGGGACTAGCGTTAGCACAGATACGCAGTATTTT. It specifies CASSTGTSVSTDTQYF.

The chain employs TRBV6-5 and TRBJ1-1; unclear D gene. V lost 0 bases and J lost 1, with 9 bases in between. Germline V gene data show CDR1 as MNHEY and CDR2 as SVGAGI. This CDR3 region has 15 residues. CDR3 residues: CASSYSNGENTEAFF. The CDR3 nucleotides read TGTGCCAGCAGTTACTCGAACGGAGAGAACACTGAAGCTTTCTTT.

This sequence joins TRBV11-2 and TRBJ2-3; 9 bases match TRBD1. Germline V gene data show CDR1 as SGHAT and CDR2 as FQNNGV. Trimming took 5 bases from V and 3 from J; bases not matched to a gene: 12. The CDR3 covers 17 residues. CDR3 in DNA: TGTGCCAGCAGCCGTGGTAGGGGACAGGGAATGACAGATACGCAGTATTTT. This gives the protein CASSRGRGQGMTDTQYF.

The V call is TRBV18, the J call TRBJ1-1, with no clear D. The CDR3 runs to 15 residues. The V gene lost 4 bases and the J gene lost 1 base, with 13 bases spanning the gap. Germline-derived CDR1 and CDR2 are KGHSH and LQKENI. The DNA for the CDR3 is TGTGCCAGCTCACTAGGAAGCGGTTGGAACACTGAAGCTTTCTTT. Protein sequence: CASSLGSGWNTEAFF.

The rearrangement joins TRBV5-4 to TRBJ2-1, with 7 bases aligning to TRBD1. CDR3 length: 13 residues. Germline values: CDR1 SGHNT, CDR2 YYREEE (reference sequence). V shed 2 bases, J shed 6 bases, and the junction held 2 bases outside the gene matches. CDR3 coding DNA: TGTGCCAGCAGCTTTGGGACAGTCAATGAGCAGTTCTTC. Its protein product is CASSFGTVNEQFF.

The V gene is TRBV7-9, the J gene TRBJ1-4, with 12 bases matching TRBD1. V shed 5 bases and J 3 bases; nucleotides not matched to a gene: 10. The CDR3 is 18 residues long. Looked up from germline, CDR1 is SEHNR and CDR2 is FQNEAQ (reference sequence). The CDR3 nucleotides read TGTGCCAGCAGCCTCGGGGACAGGGGGCTTTCAGCTAATGAAAAACTGTTTTTT. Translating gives CASSLGDRGLSANEKLFF.

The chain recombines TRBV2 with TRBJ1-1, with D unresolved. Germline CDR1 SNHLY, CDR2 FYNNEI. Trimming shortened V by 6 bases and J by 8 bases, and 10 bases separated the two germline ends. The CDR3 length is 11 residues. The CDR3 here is CASSAGREAFF. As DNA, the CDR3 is TGTGCCAGCAGCGCAGGCCGAGAAGCTTTCTTT.

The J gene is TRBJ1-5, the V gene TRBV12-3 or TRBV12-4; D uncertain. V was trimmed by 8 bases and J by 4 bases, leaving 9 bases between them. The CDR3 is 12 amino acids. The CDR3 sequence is CASGLHNQPQHF. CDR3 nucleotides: TGTGCCAGCGGACTACATAATCAGCCCCAGCATTTT.

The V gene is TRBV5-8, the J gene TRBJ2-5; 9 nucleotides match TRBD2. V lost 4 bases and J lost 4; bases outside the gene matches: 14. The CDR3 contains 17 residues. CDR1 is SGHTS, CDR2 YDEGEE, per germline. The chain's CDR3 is CASSRMPGTSMGETQYF. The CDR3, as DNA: TGTGCCAGCAGCCGGATGCCCGGGACTAGCATGGGAGAGACCCAGTACTTC.

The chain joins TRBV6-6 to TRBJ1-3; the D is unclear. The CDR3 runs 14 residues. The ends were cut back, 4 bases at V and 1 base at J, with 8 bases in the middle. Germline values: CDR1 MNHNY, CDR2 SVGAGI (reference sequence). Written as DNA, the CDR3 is TGTGCCAGCAGTTCACGGGTTTCTGGAAACACCATATATTTT. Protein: CASSSRVSGNTIYF.

The CDR3 nucleotides are TGCGCCAGCAGTGAAGGCAGCGGGGGGGTCCGGGCCCAGTACTTC. Amino acids: CASSEGSGGVRAQYF. V usage is TRBV10-2 and J usage is TRBJ2-5; 10 bases fit TRBD2. V shed 3 bases and J 9 bases; nucleotides not matched to a gene: 10. The CDR3 sequence is 15 residues long. Germline CDR1 and CDR2: WSHSY and SAAADI.

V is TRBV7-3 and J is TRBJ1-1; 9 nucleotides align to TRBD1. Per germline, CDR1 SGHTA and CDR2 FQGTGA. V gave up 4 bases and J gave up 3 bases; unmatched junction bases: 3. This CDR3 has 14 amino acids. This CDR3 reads CASSWDREDTEAFF. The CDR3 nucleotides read TGTGCCAGCAGCTGGGACAGGGAGGACACTGAAGCTTTCTTT.

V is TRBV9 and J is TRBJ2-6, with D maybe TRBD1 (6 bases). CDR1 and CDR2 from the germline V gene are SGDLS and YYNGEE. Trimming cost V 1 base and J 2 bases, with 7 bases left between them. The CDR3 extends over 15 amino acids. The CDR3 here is CASSVKGAGANVLTF. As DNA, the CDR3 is TGTGCCAGCAGCGTAAAGGGGGCTGGGGCCAACGTCCTGACTTTC.

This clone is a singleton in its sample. CDR3 coding DNA: TGTGCCAGCAGCCGGGACATTAGGGGAACTAATGAAAAACTGTTTTTT. This codes for CASSRDIRGTNEKLFF. This chain links TRBV7-2 with TRBJ1-4, with D perhaps TRBD1 (6 bases). Trimming took 5 bases from V and 1 from J, leaving 14 bases between them. This CDR3 has 16 amino acids. CDR1 is SGHTA, CDR2 FQGNSA, per germline.

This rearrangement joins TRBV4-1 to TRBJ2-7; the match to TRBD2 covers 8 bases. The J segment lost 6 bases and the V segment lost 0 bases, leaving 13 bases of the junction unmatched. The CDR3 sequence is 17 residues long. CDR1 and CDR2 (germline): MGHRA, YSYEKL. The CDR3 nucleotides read TGCGCCAGCAGCCAAGATGGGCGGGGGGAAAGGTCGGGCGAGCAGTACTTC. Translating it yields CASSQDGRGERSGEQYF.

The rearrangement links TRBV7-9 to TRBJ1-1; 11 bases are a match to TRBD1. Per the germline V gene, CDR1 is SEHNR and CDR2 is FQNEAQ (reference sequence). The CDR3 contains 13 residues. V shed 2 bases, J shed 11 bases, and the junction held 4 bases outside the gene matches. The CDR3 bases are TGTGCCAGCAGCTTATGGGACAGGGGGAAGGCTTTCTTT. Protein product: CASSLWDRGKAFF.

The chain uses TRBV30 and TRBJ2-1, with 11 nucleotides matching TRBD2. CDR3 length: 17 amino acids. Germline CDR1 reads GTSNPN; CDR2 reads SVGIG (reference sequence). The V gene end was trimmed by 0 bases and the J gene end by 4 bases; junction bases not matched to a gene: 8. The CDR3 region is CAWSVGMTSGAYNEQFF. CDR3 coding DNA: TGTGCCTGGAGTGTTGGGATGACTAGCGGGGCATACAATGAGCAGTTCTTC.

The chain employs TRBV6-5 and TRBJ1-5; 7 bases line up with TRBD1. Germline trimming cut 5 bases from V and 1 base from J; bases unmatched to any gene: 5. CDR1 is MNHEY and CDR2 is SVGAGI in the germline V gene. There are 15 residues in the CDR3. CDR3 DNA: TGTGCCAGCAGTCCGACAGGGTTAAGCAATCAGCCCCAGCATTTT. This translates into CASSPTGLSNQPQHF.